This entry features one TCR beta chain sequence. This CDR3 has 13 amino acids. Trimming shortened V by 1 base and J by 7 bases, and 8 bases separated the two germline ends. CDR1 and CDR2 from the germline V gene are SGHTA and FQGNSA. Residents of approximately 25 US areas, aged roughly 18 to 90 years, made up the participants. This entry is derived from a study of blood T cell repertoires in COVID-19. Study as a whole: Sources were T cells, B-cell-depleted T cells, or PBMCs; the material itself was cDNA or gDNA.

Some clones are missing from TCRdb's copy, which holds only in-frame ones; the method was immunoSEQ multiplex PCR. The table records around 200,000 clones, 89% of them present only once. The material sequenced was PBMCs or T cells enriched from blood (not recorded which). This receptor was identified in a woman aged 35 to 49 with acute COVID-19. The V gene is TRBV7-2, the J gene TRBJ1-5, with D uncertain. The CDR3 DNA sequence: TGTGCCAGCAGCTTAGGCTTGGGCCAGCCCCAGCATTTT. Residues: CASSLGLGQPQHF.